This T cell receptor (beta chain) comes out of a study of blood T cell repertoires in COVID-19. Overall study context: Donors in the United States, Italy and Spain gave samples during acute or convalescent COVID-19.

In the source study's methods: Estimation of nucleated cell counts relied on the amplification of reference gene primers. The table came from immunoSEQ multiplex PCR; TCRdb's copy has only in-frame clones and leaves some out. The V and J calls and clone size come from that table; D and trimming were worked out from the DNA. The sample consists of 85,000 to 130,000 clones, 71% of them appearing once. Germline loops: CDR1 KGHDR, CDR2 SFDVKD. Trimming removed 5 bases at V and 5 bases at J, with 8 bases between. The CDR3 is 13 amino acids. The TCR comes from a human donor with acute or convalescent COVID-19. The donor label of this sample is uncertain. Sequenced: peripheral blood. The chain joins TRBV24-1 to TRBJ2-2, with a tentative D call TRBD1 (5 bases). The DNA of the CDR3 is TGTGCCACCAGTGTTCGACAGACCGGGGAGCTGTTTTTT. This codes for CATSVRQTGELFF.